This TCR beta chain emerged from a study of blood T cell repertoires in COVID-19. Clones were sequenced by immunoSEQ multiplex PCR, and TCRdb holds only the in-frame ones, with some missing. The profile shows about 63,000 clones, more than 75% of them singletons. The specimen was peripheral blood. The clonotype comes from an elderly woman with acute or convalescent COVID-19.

CDR3 coding DNA: TGTGCCAGCCGACTTTTAGGTCCTATTAACAATGAGCAGTTCTTC. Encoded protein: CASRLLGPINNEQFF. The chain recombines TRBV28 with TRBJ2-1; D unclear. CDR1 is MDHEN, CDR2 SYDVKM, per germline. The CDR3 loop spans 15 amino acids. The V and J ends lost 8 bases and 5 bases respectively, with 19 bases between them.